A single T cell receptor beta chain is shown here with its context. This sample is part of a study of blood T cell repertoires in COVID-19. Study overall: Sites in the United States, Italy and Spain provided acute and convalescent COVID-19 samples.

Only in-frame clones appear in the TCRdb table, and some are missing; sequencing was by immunoSEQ multiplex PCR. The sample records tens of thousands of clones, roughly 76% being singletons. The CDR3 contains 15 residues. From germline, CDR1 is LGHDT and CDR2 YNNKEL (reference sequence). The V segment lost 1 base and the J segment 5 bases; nucleotides outside the gene matches: 6. The sequenced sample consisted of peripheral blood. The rearrangement links TRBV3-1 (or the pseudogene TRBV3-2) to TRBJ1-2; 8 bases agree with TRBD1. This sequence was found in a woman older than 75 with active or convalescent COVID-19. The CDR3 DNA is TGTGCCAGCAGCCAAGTTGGACAGGGAAGATATGGCTACACCTTC. Translation: CASSQVGQGRYGYTF.